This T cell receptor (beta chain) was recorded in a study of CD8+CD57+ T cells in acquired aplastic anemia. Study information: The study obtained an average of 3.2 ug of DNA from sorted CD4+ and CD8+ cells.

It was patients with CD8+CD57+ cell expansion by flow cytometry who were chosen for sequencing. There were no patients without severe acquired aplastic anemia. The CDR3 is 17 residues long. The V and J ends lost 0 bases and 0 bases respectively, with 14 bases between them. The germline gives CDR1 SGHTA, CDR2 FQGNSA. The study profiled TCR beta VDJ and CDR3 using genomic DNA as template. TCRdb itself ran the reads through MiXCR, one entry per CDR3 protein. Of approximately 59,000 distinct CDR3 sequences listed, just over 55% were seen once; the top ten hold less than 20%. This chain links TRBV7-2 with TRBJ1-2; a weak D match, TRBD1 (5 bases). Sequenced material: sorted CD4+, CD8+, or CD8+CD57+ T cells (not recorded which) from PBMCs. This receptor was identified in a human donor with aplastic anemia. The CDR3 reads CASSLAGTGLANYGYTF. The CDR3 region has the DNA TGTGCCAGCAGCTTAGCGGGTACGGGGCTTGCTAACTATGGCTACACCTTC.